This paragraph reports one T cell receptor beta chain. No cognate antigen has been identified for it. Nothing much larger sits one base from this clone, and base qualities are not available. The immunoSEQ Assay, a bias-controlled multiplex PCR, was used to amplify TCRbeta CDR3 regions from genomic DNA. Per the source publication's procedure: Nucleated cell counts per sample were estimated from amplification of reference gene primers within the assay. To quantify the absolute abundance of each unique TCRbeta CDR3 rearrangement, sequence reads were collapsed and filtered. Productive Simpson clonality was computed per sample as the square root of Simpson's diversity index over productive rearrangements. The source is immuneACCESS, and TCRdb retained only in-frame sequences with V and J called. Part of the clones is not carried over; for the studies checked, unresolved V genes explain less than half of this, and the remainder is unexplained. The V and J calls and the clone size are those of that table, but D and trimming were determined from the DNA. The table for this sample lists roughly 290,000 clones; approximately 89% of them were counted only once. Clones ranked in the top ten supply about 12% of the sample.

Each collaborating institution followed its own protocols to collect whole blood in K2EDTA tubes. For TCRbeta analysis, collaborator samples were shipped as frozen whole blood, as isolated PBMCs, or as DNA extracted from either sample type. The sample comes from a study of blood T cell repertoires in COVID-19 (TCRdb year 2020). Looking at the study overall: Samples from collaborators originated in the United States, Italy and Spain and spanned both the acute and convalescent phases of COVID-19. Subjects who had been exposed to COVID-19, were actively infected with it, or had recovered from it provided the deeply sampled blood TCRbeta repertoires that made up the dataset. The repertoires were released in a freely available public database meant as a resource for research on the immune response to SARS-CoV-2. The samples were drawn from the first 160 participants of the ongoing ImmuneRACE study and from 1,254 subjects provided by 6 global collaborators. The material from the prospective study consisted of cDNA or gDNA derived from T cells, B-cell-depleted T cells, or PBMCs. Where available, HLA class I and class II types were obtained from metadata supplied by the sample provider rather than from assay-based typing. Nearly every sample came with metadata listing a de-identified subject ID, COVID-19 status, age in years and sex.

As encoded in the germline V gene, CDR1 is MDHEN while CDR2 is SYDVKM. The CDR3 runs 14 residues from the cysteine to the phenylalanine. This entry keeps only the CDR3 DNA: 42 bases, framed from base 1. The trim is 2 bases for V and 7 bases for J, with a gap of 15 bases between the germline ends. What the research found in general, with its limitations: Clinical and demographic metadata were provided uncurated, with the amount varying by source and participant.

The clonotype comes from a woman aged 55-75 years with acute or convalescent COVID-19. Sample: peripheral blood. The chain links TRBV28 with TRBJ2-7; the D gene lacks a confident call. DNA sequence: TGTGCCAGCAGTTTAAGAGTCCGGGTTAGGGAGCAGTACTTC. It is translated as CASSLRVRVREQYF.